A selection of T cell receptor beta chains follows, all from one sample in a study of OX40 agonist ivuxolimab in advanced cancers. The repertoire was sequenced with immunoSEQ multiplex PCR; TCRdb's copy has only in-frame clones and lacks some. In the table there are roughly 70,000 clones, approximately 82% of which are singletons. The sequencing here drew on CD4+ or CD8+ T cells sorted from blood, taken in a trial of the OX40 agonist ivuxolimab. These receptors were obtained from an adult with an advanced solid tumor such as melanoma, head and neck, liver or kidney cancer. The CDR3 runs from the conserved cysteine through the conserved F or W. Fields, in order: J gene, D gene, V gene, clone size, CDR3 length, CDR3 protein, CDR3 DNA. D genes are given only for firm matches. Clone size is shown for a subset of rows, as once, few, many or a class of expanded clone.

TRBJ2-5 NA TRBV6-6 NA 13 CASSYPGAGEQYF TGTGCCAGCAGTTACCCGGGGGCTGGGGAGCAGTACTTC
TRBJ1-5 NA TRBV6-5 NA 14 CASSYSEGSQPQHF TGTGCCAGCAGTTACTCGGAAGGGAGTCAGCCCCAGCATTTT
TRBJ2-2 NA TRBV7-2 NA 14 CASSWGENTGELFF TGTGCCAGCAGCTGGGGGGAGAACACCGGGGAGCTGTTTTTT
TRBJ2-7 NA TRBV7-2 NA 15 CASSPGGAGNYEQYF TGTGCCAGCAGCCCCGGCGGGGCCGGCAACTACGAGCAGTACTTC
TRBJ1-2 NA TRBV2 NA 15 CASSEATGGYYGYTF TGTGCCAGCAGTGAAGCGACCGGAGGGTACTATGGCTACACCTTC
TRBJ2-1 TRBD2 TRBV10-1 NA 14 CARYSGGRYNEQFF TGCGCCAGGTATAGCGGGGGCCGCTACAATGAGCAGTTCTTC
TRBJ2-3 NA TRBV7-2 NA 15 CASTPEAPGTDTQYF TGTGCCAGCACCCCAGAAGCTCCTGGCACAGATACGCAGTATTTT
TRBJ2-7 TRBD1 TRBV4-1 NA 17 CASSQEWAIGDRYEQYF TGCGCCAGCAGCCAAGAATGGGCAATTGGGGACAGATACGAGCAGTACTTC
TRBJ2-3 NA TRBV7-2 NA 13 CASSLAPGDTQYF TGTGCCAGCAGCTTAGCGCCCGGAGATACGCAGTATTTT
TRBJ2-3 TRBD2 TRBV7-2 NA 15 CASSIAGGGTDTQYF TGTGCCAGCAGCATAGCGGGAGGAGGCACAGATACGCAGTATTTT
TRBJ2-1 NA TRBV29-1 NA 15 CSVEDGGNSYNEQFF TGCAGCGTTGAAGATGGGGGGAACTCCTACAATGAGCAGTTCTTC
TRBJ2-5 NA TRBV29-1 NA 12 CSVGSRGETQYF TGCAGCGTTGGTTCCAGGGGTGAGACCCAGTACTTC
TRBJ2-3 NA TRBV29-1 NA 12 CSVEGQTDTQYF TGCAGCGTTGAGGGTCAGACAGATACGCAGTATTTT
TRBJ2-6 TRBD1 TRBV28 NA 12 CASTPDRNVLTF TGTGCCAGCACCCCGGACAGGAACGTCCTGACTTTC
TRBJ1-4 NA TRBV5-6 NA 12 CASSFGNEKLFF TGTGCCAGCAGCTTTGGGAATGAAAAACTGTTTTTT
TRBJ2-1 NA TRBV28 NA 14 CASSPATTYNEQFF TGTGCCAGCAGCCCGGCTACCACCTACAATGAGCAGTTCTTC
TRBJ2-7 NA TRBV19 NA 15 CASSIGGGAGNEQYF TGTGCCAGTAGTATTGGGGGGGGCGCGGGGAACGAGCAGTACTTC
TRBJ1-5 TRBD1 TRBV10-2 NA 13 CASKPGQGQPQHF TGCGCCAGCAAACCGGGACAGGGTCAGCCCCAGCATTTT
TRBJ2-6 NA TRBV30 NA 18 CAWSVQGGPLSGANVLTF TGTGCCTGGAGCGTACAGGGTGGCCCCCTCTCTGGGGCCAACGTCCTGACTTTC
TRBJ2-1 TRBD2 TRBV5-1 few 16 CASSSLAGGSGNEQFF TGCGCCAGCAGCTCCCTAGCGGGAGGGTCGGGGAATGAGCAGTTCTTC
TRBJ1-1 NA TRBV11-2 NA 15 CASSLVGTEYTEAFF TGTGCCAGCAGCTTAGTAGGGACGGAGTACACTGAAGCTTTCTTT
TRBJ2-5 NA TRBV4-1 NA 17 CASSQDFRSTIEETQYF TGCGCCAGCAGCCAAGATTTTAGGTCGACCATAGAGGAGACCCAGTACTTC
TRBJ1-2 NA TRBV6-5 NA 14 CASSHNVFGYGYTF TGTGCCAGCAGTCACAATGTTTTTGGGTATGGCTACACCTTC
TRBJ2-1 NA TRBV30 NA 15 CAWSQKGLSDNEQFF TGTGCCTGGAGTCAGAAGGGACTCTCTGACAATGAGCAGTTCTTC
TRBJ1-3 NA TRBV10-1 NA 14 CASSESVGGNTIYF TGCGCCAGCAGTGAGTCCGTAGGAGGAAACACCATATATTTT
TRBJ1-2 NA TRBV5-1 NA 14 CASSPRDFVGGYTF TGCGCCAGCAGCCCCAGGGATTTTGTGGGCGGCTACACCTTC
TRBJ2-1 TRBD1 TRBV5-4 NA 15 CASSLRDRVYNEQFF TGTGCCAGCAGCCTCCGGGACAGGGTGTACAATGAGCAGTTCTTC
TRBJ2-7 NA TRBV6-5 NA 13 CASSRIAFYEQYF TGTGCCAGCAGTCGGATAGCATTCTACGAGCAGTACTTC
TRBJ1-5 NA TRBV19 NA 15 CASKGRSPLNQPQHF TGTGCCAGTAAGGGACGGAGCCCCCTTAATCAGCCCCAGCATTTT
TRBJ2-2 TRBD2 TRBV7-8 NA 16 CASSFQSGGNTGELFF TGTGCCAGCAGCTTTCAGAGCGGGGGCAACACCGGGGAGCTGTTTTTT
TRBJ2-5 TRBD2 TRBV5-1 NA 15 CASSSLTSTQETQYF TGCGCCAGCAGTTCGCTGACTAGCACCCAAGAGACCCAGTACTTC
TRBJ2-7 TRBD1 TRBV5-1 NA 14 CASDVGQGTHEQYF TGCGCCAGTGACGTGGGACAGGGGACCCACGAGCAGTACTTC
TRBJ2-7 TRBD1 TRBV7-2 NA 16 CASSLMGQPLSYEQYF TGTGCCAGCAGCTTGATGGGACAGCCCCTCTCCTACGAGCAGTACTTC
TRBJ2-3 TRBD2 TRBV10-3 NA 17 CAITDKTSGSFSDTQYF TGTGCCATCACCGACAAGACTAGCGGGAGTTTCTCAGATACGCAGTATTTT
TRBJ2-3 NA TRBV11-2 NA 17 CASSLYFAGRLTDTQYF TGTGCCAGCAGCTTATATTTTGCGGGGCGGCTCACAGATACGCAGTATTTT
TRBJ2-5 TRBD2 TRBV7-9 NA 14 CASSLLAGERTQYF TGTGCCAGCAGCTTACTAGCGGGGGAAAGGACCCAGTACTTC
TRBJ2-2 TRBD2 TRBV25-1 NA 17 CASSEWVGLENTGELFF TGTGCCAGCAGTGAATGGGTGGGACTAGAAAACACCGGGGAGCTGTTTTTT
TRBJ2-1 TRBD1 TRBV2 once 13 CASTGGLYNEQFF TGTGCCAGCACAGGGGGCCTTTACAATGAGCAGTTCTTC
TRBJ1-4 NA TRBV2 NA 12 CASSVGWEKLFF TGTGCCAGCAGTGTCGGGTGGGAAAAACTGTTTTTT
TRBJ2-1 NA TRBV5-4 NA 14 CASSLERAHNEQFF TGTGCCAGCAGCTTGGAGCGGGCACACAATGAGCAGTTCTTC
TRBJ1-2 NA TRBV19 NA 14 CASSPGTQNYGYTF TGTGCCAGTAGTCCAGGGACACAAAACTATGGCTACACCTTC
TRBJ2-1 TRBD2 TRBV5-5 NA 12 CASSLEGLDGFF TGTGCCAGCAGCCTGGAGGGACTAGATGGGTTCTTC